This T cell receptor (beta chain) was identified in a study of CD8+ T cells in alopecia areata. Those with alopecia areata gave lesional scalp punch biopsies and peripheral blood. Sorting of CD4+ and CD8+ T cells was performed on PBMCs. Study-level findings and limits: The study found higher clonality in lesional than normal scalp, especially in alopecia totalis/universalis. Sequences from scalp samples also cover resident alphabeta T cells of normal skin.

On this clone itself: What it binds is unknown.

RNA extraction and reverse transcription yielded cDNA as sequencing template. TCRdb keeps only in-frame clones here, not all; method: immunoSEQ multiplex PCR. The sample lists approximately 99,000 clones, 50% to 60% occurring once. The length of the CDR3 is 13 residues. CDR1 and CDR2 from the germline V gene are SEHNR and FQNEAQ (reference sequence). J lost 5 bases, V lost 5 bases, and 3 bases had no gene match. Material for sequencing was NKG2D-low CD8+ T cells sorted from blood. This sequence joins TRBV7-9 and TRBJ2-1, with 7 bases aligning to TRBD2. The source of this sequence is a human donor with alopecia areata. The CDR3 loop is CASSVGGDNEQFF. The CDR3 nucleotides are TGTGCCAGCAGCGTGGGGGGGGACAATGAGCAGTTCTTC.